This TCR beta chain was sequenced for a study of blood T cell repertoires in COVID-19. Study summary: PBMCs, B-cell-depleted T cells, or T cells provided the cDNA or gDNA that made up the material.

Original processing notes: The authors estimated nucleated cell counts from reference gene primer amplification. Profiling relied on immunoSEQ multiplex PCR, and the TCRdb table lists in-frame clones only, not all of them. For V, J and clone size, that table is used; D and trimming come from the DNA. This repertoire shows around 160,000 clones, 80% to 90% found once; its top ten account for roughly 8%. Germline V gives CDR1 SGHTA, CDR2 FQGNSA. CDR3 size: 16 residues. Trimming cost V 1 base and J 3 bases, with 16 bases left between them. The chain recombines TRBV7-2 with TRBJ2-7, with a possible D match to TRBD1 (5 bases). This sequence originates from a woman between 55 and 75 years old with COVID-19, enrolled during active disease. The sequenced material came from peripheral blood. The CDR3 spells CASSLVAGPTGYEQYF. The CDR3 DNA reads TGTGCCAGCAGCTTAGTGGCAGGGCCTACGGGCTACGAGCAGTACTTC.